These T cell receptor beta chains were read from a single sample in a study of T cell responses to AZD1222 COVID-19 vaccine. Measured with immunoSEQ multiplex PCR; TCRdb has only the in-frame clones, and not every one. The sample consists of about 140,000 clones, 75% to 95% of them appearing once. The material was peripheral blood, obtained on day 0 of AZD1222 vaccination. The receptors were gathered from an adult in good health. CDR3s include the opening cysteine and the closing phenylalanine or tryptophan. A D gene is named only where the DNA matches it firmly. Some rows have no size entry. The others give once, few or many, or a class for an expanded clone.

j_call d_call v_call clone_size cdr3_nt cdr3_aa
TRBJ1-2 . TRBV11-3 many TGTGCCAGCAGCTTAGCCGGGAACCCGGGTGGCTACACCTTC CASSLAGNPGGYTF
TRBJ1-2 . TRBV12-3/TRBV12-4 . TGTGCCAGCAGTTTGTTGGGTGGCTACACCTTC CASSLLGGYTF
TRBJ2-1 TRBD1 TRBV18 . TGTGCCAGCTTAAAACGGGCTGGCCAGGGGGCGTTACATGAGCAGTTCTTC CASLKRAGQGALHEQFF
TRBJ1-1 TRBD1 TRBV7-3 . TGTGCCAGCAGGCGGGACAGCAACACTGAAGCTTTCTTT CASRRDSNTEAFF
TRBJ1-2 TRBD1 TRBV12-3/TRBV12-4 . TGTGCCAGCAGTACCGGGACAGAGTATGGCTACACCTTC CASSTGTEYGYTF
TRBJ1-2 . TRBV7-2 . TGTGCCAGCAGCCGCGAAAGTCCCTATGGCTACACCTTC CASSRESPYGYTF
TRBJ1-2 . TRBV27 . TGTGCCAGCAGTTTATGGGGTGACAGAGCTAACTATGGCTACACCTTC CASSLWGDRANYGYTF
TRBJ1-1 . TRBV2 . TGTGCCAGAGAGCGGGCAGGGTTGAACACTGAAGCTTTCTTT CARERAGLNTEAFF
TRBJ2-3 . TRBV9 . TGTGCCAGCAGCGTAGCTTCGAGATCTACTAGCACAGATACGCAGTATTTT CASSVASRSTSTDTQYF
TRBJ2-3 . TRBV24-1 . TGTGCCACCAGTGACCGCCGGCCCGATACGCAGTATTTT CATSDRRPDTQYF
TRBJ2-7 TRBD2 TRBV18 . TGTGCCAGCTCACCTCAAGCGGGGGGGTCCTACGAGCAGTACTTC CASSPQAGGSYEQYF
TRBJ2-3 . TRBV27 . TGTGCCAGCAGTCAGGACACACCCGGGACGCCAAGCACAGATACGCAGTATTTT CASSQDTPGTPSTDTQYF
TRBJ1-2 . TRBV30 . TGTGCCTGGACTTCCCCGGGGGGCTACGGCTACACCTTC CAWTSPGGYGYTF
TRBJ1-5 . TRBV5-8 . TGTGCCAGCAGCTCGGGGGACAAGAGTAATCAGCCCCAGCATTTT CASSSGDKSNQPQHF
TRBJ1-1 . TRBV11-3 . TGTGCCAGCAGCGCATACAGGGACTTCACCGAACCGGACACTGAAGCTTTCTTT CASSAYRDFTEPDTEAFF
TRBJ2-3 . TRBV18 . TGTGCCAGCTCACCCGAAGGTAGCACAGATACGCAGTATTTT CASSPEGSTDTQYF
TRBJ1-2 . TRBV19 . TGTGCCAGTAGTGCAGGACAGACCTTTAACTATGGCTACACCTTC CASSAGQTFNYGYTF
TRBJ1-1 . TRBV30 . TGTGCCTGGAGTAGATGGCAAATCTCGGCTTTCTTT CAWSRWQISAFF
TRBJ2-2 . TRBV10-3 . TGTGCCATCAATACGGGTACGAACACCGGGGAGCTGTTTTTT CAINTGTNTGELFF
TRBJ1-5 TRBD1 TRBV5-8 . TGTGCCAGCAGCTTCCCGGACAGGGGCCGGCAGCCCCAGCATTTT CASSFPDRGRQPQHF